This record covers a single T cell receptor (beta chain). Its antigen is undetermined. This entry is derived from a study of cytomegalovirus exposure and HLA in healthy donors. Overall study: Most donors, just over 80% of several hundred genotyped, fell in the Caucasian-associated ancestry cluster.

Whole-study results and caveats: Analyses of presence/absence relied on an assumption of roughly uniform sequencing depth across donors.

CDR1 and CDR2 (germline): MGHRA, YSYEKL. The J segment lost 5 bases and the V segment lost 4 bases, leaving 15 bases of the junction unmatched. The length of the CDR3 is 17 residues. It was with 60 Vbeta and 13 Jbeta primers that the PCR ran. Here immunoSEQ multiplex PCR was the method, and the copy in TCRdb shows in-frame clones only, minus some. Here the sample spans approximately 130,000 clones, roughly 85% being singletons. The sequenced sample consisted of PBMCs. The origin of this receptor is a man aged 35 to 55 in good health and CMV-seronegative. This chain joins TRBV4-1 and TRBJ2-3; 7 bases match TRBD2. CDR3 DNA sequence: TGCGCCAGCAGCCCCGAGGGGAGGGAGGGCCAGGAAGATACGCAGTATTTT. Amino acids: CASSPEGREGQEDTQYF.